This T cell receptor (beta chain) was documented in a study of control samples from healthy donors and cancer patients. This table comes from immunoSEQ multiplex PCR, and its TCRdb copy is limited to in-frame clones, with some not included. The table lists around 200,000 clones, around 91% of them singletons. CDR1 and CDR2 (germline): KGHSH, LQKENI. With 4 bases removed from V and 2 bases from J, the gap between germline ends came to 3 bases. The CDR3 covers 11 residues. The chain recombines TRBV18 with TRBJ2-7; no firm D call. The sequenced sample was blood. This receptor was obtained from a woman in her 30s in good health. The CDR3 DNA sequence: TGTGCCAGCTCACTCCCCTACGAGCAGTACTTC. Protein product: CASSLPYEQYF.